This T cell receptor beta chain was obtained from a study of CD8 T cells in ankylosing spondylitis. The V gene end was trimmed by 6 bases and the J gene end by 0 bases; junction bases not matched to a gene: 18. CDR3 length: 18 residues. Germline CDR1 reads DFQATT; CDR2 reads SNEGSKA (reference sequence). Points from the study as a whole: A TCR beta motif made of 7 to 9 highly homologous variants seemed typical of ankylosing spondylitis blood. With a CD8+ phenotype, disease-linked clones were relatively rare in peripheral blood.

Using its own MiXCR run on the 5' RACE reads, TCRdb lists one record per CDR3 protein. The data hold around 390,000 distinct CDR3 sequences, with 20% to 25% observed a single time. This clonotype was observed a handful of times. As yet, its antigen is unknown. Sequencing input: blood, either unsorted or a sorted T cell fraction (not recorded which). The TCR comes from a male donor with ankylosing spondylitis. The chain links TRBV20-1 to TRBJ2-3; 7 nucleotides match TRBD1. Here the CDR3 reads CSATGPRTGRSSTDTQYF. In nucleotides, the CDR3 is TGCAGTGCCACGGGGCCCCGGACAGGTCGATCCAGCACAGATACGCAGTATTTT.